The present TCR beta chain was sequenced within a study of shared clonotypes between healthy human individuals (dated by TCRdb to 2019 to 2021). Regarding the study in general: The cohort comprised two women and a few men aged 18 to 49 years. Per donor, three plates each were used for CD4 naive and CD4 memory, two for CD8 naive, and one for CD8 memory. Blood TCR repertoires of a handful of healthy adults were deeply sequenced to estimate repertoire size and the extent of clonotype sharing between individuals. Different laboratories and diverse techniques were used to prepare libraries and sequence TCR repertoires, to increase sequencing depth and limit assay-specific biases. Between about 0.85 and 10 billion PBMCs per donor were obtained by leukapheresis. What the work shows at the level of the full study, not this receptor alone: Based on pairwise subsampling, the degree of clonotype sharing among donors was expected to be affected by sequencing depth. When a handful of donors were compared, the shared fraction of clonotypes was around 4.6% for naive CD4, 3% to 4% for naive CD8, more than 2% for memory CD4, and roughly 0.43% for memory CD8. Compared with non-shared clonotypes, clonotypes shared by all four sorted-subset donors had higher generation probabilities. Incomplete sequencing was indicated by rarefaction of sorted-subset datasets, despite the large sequencing depth. Naive subsets generally had larger estimated clonotype richness than memory subsets did. Because the study included a small number of donors, the genetic and exposure-history diversity represented was limited. Sampling was restricted to blood, and TCR repertoires in tissue are likely to differ from TCR repertoires in blood.

Using the deep immunoSEQ assay, multiplex PCR amplified TCR CDR3 regions from genomic DNA. Genomic DNA extracted from each cell subset was distributed evenly over all wells of several immunoSEQ 96-well plates, and each plate served as one replicate. For sorted subsets, each replicate PCR was loaded with approximately 0.2 ug genomic DNA, equivalent to 25,000 to 30,000 T cell genomes. Purified libraries were measured with a Qubit 3.0 fluorometer, size-checked on a Bioanalyzer 2100, and measured again with the KAPA Library Quantification kit. Every immunoSEQ 96-well plate was sequenced on a separate single-read 150-cycle Illumina NextSeq 550 flow cell. As for the original processing: The immunoSEQ output contained only junctional sequences without quality scores, so filtering could not match that applied to full-length reads. To assign V/J genes and CDR3, sequences were annotated against IMGT germline references using PyIR, a Python wrapper for IgBLAST v1.9. Reads were removed for weak V/J assignments (E-value above 1e-6), missing CDR3, stop codons, out-of-frame junctions, or ambiguous translated residues. V3J clonotypes were defined as sequences sharing an identical inferred V gene, J gene, and CDR3 amino acid sequence. To compute the percentage overlap between repertoires, the number of shared unique clonotypes was divided by the size of the smaller repertoire. Richness of each repertoire was evaluated using RTK rarefaction, the Chao1 estimator, and Recon v2.1 estimates of unobserved clonotypes. For all TCRbeta clonotypes obtained by the gDNA method from four donors, generation probabilities were computed with OLGA. Held by TCRdb, this immuneACCESS table contains in-frame sequences only and omits some clones. Under half of the omission traces to an unresolved V gene where checked; the cause of the rest is unknown. V and J calls plus clone size are reproduced from that table; the DNA served to infer D and trimming. For this sample the table gives about 1 million clones, of which around 75% were detected only once. Over 1.3% of the sample rests with the top ten.

The donors were healthy, HIV-negative adults with no recently reported acute infections or vaccinations. Every donor was a Caucasian adult living in Nashville, Tennessee, USA. CD4+ T cells were enriched by magnetic negative selection, after which naive cells were positively selected on CD45RA and the negative fraction was taken as the memory subset. Blood was collected by leukapheresis, and PBMCs were isolated by Ficoll-Histopaque density gradient centrifugation and then cryopreserved in liquid nitrogen vapor phase. Purity and quantity of every magnetically sorted T cell population were checked by analytical flow cytometry. From each sorted fraction, genomic DNA was isolated and quantified by UV absorbance on a Nanodrop 2000c. The sample holds one count of this clone. This clone's antigen is unknown. No base qualities exist here, and no much larger clone lies one base off it. Measured from the cysteine to the phenylalanine, the CDR3 is 15 residues long. CDR3 DNA only is kept here, 45 bases in frame from base 1. V ends up 3 bases short and J 0 bases short, with an unmatched junction base count of 5. The germline V gene (reference sequence) provides CDR1 GTSNPN and CDR2 SVGIG.

Sequencing input: memory CD4+ T cells sorted from blood. Sample cell subset or site, as interpreted from the label and publication: CD45RA-negative fraction. The chain joins TRBV30 to TRBJ1-3; 7 bases in the middle match TRBD1. The receptor comes from a man aged 18 to 29 in good health. The nucleotides read TGTGCCTGGAGGGGGGACAGTTACTCTGGAAACACCATATATTTT. The encoded protein is CAWRGDSYSGNTIYF.